This TCR beta chain derives from a study of blood T cell repertoires in COVID-19 (dated by TCRdb to about 2020). Looking at the study overall: Collaborator samples came from the United States, Italy and Spain and covered acute and convalescent phases of COVID-19. Where available, HLA class I and class II types were taken from metadata supplied by the sample provider and were not determined by assay-based typing. The repertoires were made available in a free public database intended to serve as a resource for research on the immune response to SARS-CoV-2. A de-identified subject ID, COVID-19 status, age in years and sex were almost always included in the sample metadata. The samples were drawn from two sources: the first 160 participants of the ongoing ImmuneRACE study, and fewer than 1,500 subjects contributed by 6 global collaborators. The material from the prospective study consisted of cDNA or gDNA derived from T cells, B-cell-depleted T cells, or PBMCs. Subjects who had been exposed to COVID-19, were actively infected with it, or had recovered from it provided the deeply sampled blood TCRbeta repertoires that made up the dataset. General study outcomes and caveats: The amount of clinical and demographic metadata varied by source and participant and was provided uncurated.

Whole blood was collected in K2EDTA tubes by collaborating institutions according to the institutions' own protocols. For TCRbeta analysis, collaborators shipped samples as frozen whole blood, isolated PBMCs, or DNA extracted from either of those sample types. Sequences SGHVS (CDR1) and FNYEAQ (CDR2) are obtained from the germline V gene. The germline ends are 10 bases apart after V is trimmed by 0 bases and J by 4 bases. The CDR3 holds 15 amino acids from the cysteine to the phenylalanine. The entry retains the CDR3 DNA only, 45 bases that are in frame from base 1. Remarks on this clone: Its antigen is still unknown. The sample holds no much larger clone one base away, and base qualities are not on file.

TCRbeta CDR3 regions were amplified from genomic DNA using the immunoSEQ Assay, a bias-controlled multiplex PCR. On the study's bioinformatics: The number of nucleated cells in each sample was estimated by amplification of reference gene primers within the assay. To quantify the absolute abundance of each unique TCRbeta CDR3 rearrangement, sequence reads were collapsed and filtered. For each sample, productive Simpson clonality was calculated as the square root of Simpson's diversity index over productive rearrangements. Entries here come from immuneACCESS through TCRdb and include only in-frame sequences with V and J called. Some clones fail to appear in such tables; in the studies checked, an unresolved V gene covers under half of the shortfall, and the cause of the remainder is unknown. The V and J calls and the clone size are those of that table, but D and trimming were determined from the DNA. In all, the sample holds about 35,000 clones, and roughly 80% of those were seen once. Clones ranked in the top ten supply 10% of the sample.

The specimen sequenced was peripheral blood. The rearranged chain carries TRBV7-6 and TRBJ2-1, with no reliable assignment of the D segment. The sequence derives from a man between 60 and 75 years old in a cohort sampled during active COVID-19. The CDR3 protein: CASSLAARPYNEQFF. The nucleotide sequence is given as TGTGCCAGCAGCTTAGCGGCTCGCCCTTACAATGAGCAGTTCTTC.